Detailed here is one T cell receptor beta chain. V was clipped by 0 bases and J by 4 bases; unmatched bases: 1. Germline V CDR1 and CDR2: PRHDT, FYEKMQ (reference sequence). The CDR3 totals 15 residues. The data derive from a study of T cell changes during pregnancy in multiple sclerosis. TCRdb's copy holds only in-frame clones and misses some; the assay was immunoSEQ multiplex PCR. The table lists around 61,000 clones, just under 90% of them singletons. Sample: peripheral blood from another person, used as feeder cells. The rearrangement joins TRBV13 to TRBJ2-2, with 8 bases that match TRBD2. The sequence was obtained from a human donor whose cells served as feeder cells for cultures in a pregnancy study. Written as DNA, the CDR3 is TGTGCCAGCAGCTTAGGACGGGGGGGCACCGGGGAGCTGTTTTTT. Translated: CASSLGRGGTGELFF. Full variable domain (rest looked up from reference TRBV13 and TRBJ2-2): AAGVIQSPRHLIKEKRETATLKCYPIPRHDTVYWYQQGPGQDPQFLISFYEKMQSDKGSIPDRFSAQQFSDYHSELNMSSLELGDSALYFCASSLGRGGTGELFFGEGSRLTVL.